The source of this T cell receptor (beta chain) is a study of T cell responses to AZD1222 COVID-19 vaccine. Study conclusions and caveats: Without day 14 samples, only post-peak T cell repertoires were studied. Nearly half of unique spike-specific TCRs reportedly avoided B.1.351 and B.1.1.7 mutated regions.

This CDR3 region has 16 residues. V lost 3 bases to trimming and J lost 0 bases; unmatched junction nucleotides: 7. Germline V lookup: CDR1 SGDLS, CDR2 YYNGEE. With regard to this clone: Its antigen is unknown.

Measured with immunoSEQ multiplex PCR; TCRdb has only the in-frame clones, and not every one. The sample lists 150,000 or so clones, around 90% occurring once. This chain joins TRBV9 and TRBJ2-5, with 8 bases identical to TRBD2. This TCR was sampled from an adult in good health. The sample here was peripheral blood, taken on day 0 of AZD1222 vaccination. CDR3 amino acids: CASSEQASGYQETQYF. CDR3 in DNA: TGTGCCAGCAGCGAACAGGCTAGCGGGTACCAAGAGACCCAGTACTTC.